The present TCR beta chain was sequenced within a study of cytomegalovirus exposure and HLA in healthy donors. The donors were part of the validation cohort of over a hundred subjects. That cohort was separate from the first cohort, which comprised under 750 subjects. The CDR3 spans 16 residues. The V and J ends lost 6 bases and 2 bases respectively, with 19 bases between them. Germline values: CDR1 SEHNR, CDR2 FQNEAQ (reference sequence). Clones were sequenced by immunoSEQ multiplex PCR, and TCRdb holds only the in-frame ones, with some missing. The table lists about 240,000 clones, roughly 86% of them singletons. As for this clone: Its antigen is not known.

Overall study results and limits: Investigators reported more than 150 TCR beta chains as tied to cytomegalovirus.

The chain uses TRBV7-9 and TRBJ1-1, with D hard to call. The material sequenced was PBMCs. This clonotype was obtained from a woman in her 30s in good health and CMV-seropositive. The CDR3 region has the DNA TGTGCCAGCAGTCTCGGGAGCCCCTCGGGCAACACTGAAGCTTTCTTT. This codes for CASSLGSPSGNTEAFF.